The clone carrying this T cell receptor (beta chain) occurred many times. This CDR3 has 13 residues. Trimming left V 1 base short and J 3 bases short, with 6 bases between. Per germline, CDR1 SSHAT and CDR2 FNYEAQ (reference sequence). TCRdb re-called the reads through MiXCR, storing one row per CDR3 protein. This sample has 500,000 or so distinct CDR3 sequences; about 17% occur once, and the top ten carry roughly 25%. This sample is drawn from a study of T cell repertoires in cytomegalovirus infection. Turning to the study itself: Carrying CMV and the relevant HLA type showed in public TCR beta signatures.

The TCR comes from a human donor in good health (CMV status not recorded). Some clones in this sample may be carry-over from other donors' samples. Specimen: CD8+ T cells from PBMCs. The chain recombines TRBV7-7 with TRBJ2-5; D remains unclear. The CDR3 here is CASSLGRKETQYF. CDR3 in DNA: TGTGCCAGCAGCTTAGGTCGCAAAGAGACCCAGTACTTC.